This T cell receptor beta chain was sequenced during a study of cytomegalovirus exposure and HLA in healthy donors (dated by TCRdb to 2015 to 2018). With regard to the full study: An earlier analysis of some 600 of the donors reported 276 Gb of sequence data and 95 million to 140 million unique TCR beta sequences obtained from 180 million or so T cells. About 280 gigabases of sequencing data and around 80 million unique TCR sequences made up an early release that covered under 750 HLA-typed donors. Of the approximately 400 genotyped donors, 65% to 90% fell in the genetic ancestry cluster associated with self-reported Caucasian donors. The study aimed to test whether signatures of past pathogen exposure could be identified by cataloging public T cell receptors. The T cell repertoires of around 670 subjects were profiled by immunosequencing and related to cytomegalovirus serostatus. In addition to the first cohort of 666 subjects, a separate validation cohort of around 110 different subjects was used. To predict cytomegalovirus infection status, the study brought together high-throughput TCR immunosequencing, statistical association of individual TCRs with disease status, and machine learning. A later analysis re-analyzed previously published TCR beta repertoires from approximately 700 donors and added high-resolution HLA genotyping to study TCR occurrence patterns. Rather than using new phenotypic data, the later analysis identified candidate immune exposures from TCR beta sequences and from how often those sequences occurred across donors. An earlier analysis of around 540 of the donors applied high-throughput TCR beta sequencing to assess whether each TCR beta V gene segment acted as functional or pseudogenic. Donor age, sex, ethnicity and CMV serostatus were collected together with the repertoire data. Genome-wide SNP genotypes for about three fifths of the 666 donors were used in a later genetic analysis, which treated that subset as a discovery cohort. Every discovery cohort repertoire had been produced on one sequencing platform. HLA typing covered class I and class II loci at four-digit resolution. The number of donors typed differed by locus, with roughly 629-640 for A, B, C, DRB1 and DQB1, around 520 for DQA1, nearly 610 for DPA1, and 400 to 490 for DPB1. About five DR-DQ haplotypes were handled as single units for association and clustering, since linkage in the cohort was strong. Across roughly 420 genotyped donors of the cohort, an average of roughly 200,000 unique TCR beta nucleotide sequences per donor were sequenced, and approximately 17% of those sequences were non-productive.

Findings and caveats that apply to the study as a whole: The authors suggested that the approach could potentially be generalized to other disease states and immunological phenotypes. In a later analysis, HLA-associated TCR beta chains showed more clonal expansion and lower generation probabilities than non-associated chains that were equally common. Roughly uniform sequencing depth across donors was assumed in presence/absence analyses, although this assumption may not hold. In a later genetic analysis, a missense DCLRE1C variant was associated with V-gene and J-gene trimming of TCR beta chains, and the association was replicated in an independent cohort. Compared with the 666-donor mean, donors in an Asian-associated ancestry cluster had fewer N-insertions in productive TCRs, according to a later genetic analysis. Some IMGT-functional V segments, including TRBV6-2 and TRBV6-3, could not be told apart with the 87-base-pair reads, so those segments were excluded. Most TCR sequences were seen in very few donors, while some public TCRs were found in many individuals. When HLA alleles, especially DR and DQ, strongly co-occurred, attributing TCR associations to individual alleles was difficult. A further reported finding was that TCR beta sequences accurately predicted the HLA-A and HLA-B alleles for most subjects in the first cohort. In a later analysis, the rate of TCR association differed among HLA loci, with DRB1 alleles having the most associated TCRs and HLA-C alleles having the fewest. Correlated functional status among segregating V segments might reflect linkage disequilibrium, but an unknown experimental factor could not be ruled out. This cohort had only TCR beta chains sequenced, and the lack of alpha or paired-chain data limited which features could be detected. In vitro tests confirmed that a few of the cytomegalovirus-associated TCR beta chains recognize cytomegalovirus antigens. About 17 rarely observed V segments, including chromosome 9 orphons, were excluded from the earlier analysis of approximately 500 of the donors because counts were too low. Most CMV-associated TCR beta chains appeared to be HLA-restricted in a later analysis, and the HLA associations seemed to be driven largely by CMV exposure. According to a later analysis, parvovirus B19, influenza, CMV and Epstein-Barr virus appeared linked to several top co-occurrence clusters. CMV serostatus was the only immune exposure information available for the cohort. Broadly in line with IMGT annotations, most TCR beta V segments showed up in productive rearrangements about 87% or about 30% of the time in an earlier analysis of several hundred of the donors. Specific HLA alleles were associated with roughly 16,000 TCR beta sequences at a false discovery rate of 0.05 in a later analysis. A cluster of highly shared sequence variants was judged likely to be a technical artifact of the sequencing pipeline. The study listed 150 to 200 TCR beta chains as associated with cytomegalovirus. Because HLA typing was unavailable for some donors at each locus, only the typed subset was used in association tests. The classifier was reported to diagnose cytomegalovirus status with high specificity and sensitivity in both the original and validation cohorts.

V is pruned by 3 bases and J by 2 bases, leaving 1 base of the junction without a gene match. Inclusive of the bounding cysteine and phenylalanine, the CDR3 is 14 residues long. The DNA shown is the 42-base CDR3, in frame from base 1. CDR1 and CDR2 were assigned from the germline V gene as SGHVS and FQNEAQ. Library construction relied on the immunoSEQ multiplex PCR assay. A mixture of 60 forward primers for TCR Vbeta segments and 13 reverse primers for TCR Jbeta segments was used in the multiplex PCR. The CDR3 region of rearranged TCR beta genes was amplified from genomic DNA by a multiplex PCR assay. On the Illumina HiSeq System, the amplified TCR beta libraries were sequenced as 87-base-pair reads. In the original analysis: Across the 600 to 700 repertoires, a later analysis counted 75 million to 90 million unique TCR beta chains, around 10 million of which were shared by at least two donors. To remove PCR and sequencing errors, raw reads were error-corrected and collapsed into unique sequences using a nearest-neighbor algorithm that merged closely related sequences. V, D and J gene segments were assigned by aligning CDR3 sequences to IMGT reference sequences. For a sequence to be retained, a match of at least six nucleotides was required to both a V gene segment and a J gene segment. Rearrangements were classified as productive when the CDR3 lacked stop codons and remained in frame with V and J, and all other rearrangements were classified as non-productive. Following IMGT convention, CDR3 was defined as the stretch from the second conserved V-encoded cysteine to the conserved J-encoded phenylalanine. The earlier analysis of about 640 of the donors excluded any sequence lacking an unambiguous match to a single V gene segment. An earlier analysis of 500 to 600 of the donors classified V segments as functional when productive rearrangements were above 56.7% and as segregating when the standard deviation between donors was above 5%. To diagnose cytomegalovirus status from the catalog of TCR beta chain sequences, a statistical classification framework was built. A later analysis assigned V and J genes by comparing TCR nucleotide sequences with IMGT/GENE-DB human TR gene sequences. Using the TCRdist pipeline, a later analysis assigned CDR3 sequences along with most-parsimonious VDJ recombination scenarios. In a later analysis, each TCR beta chain was defined by its CDR3 amino acid sequence together with its V-gene family, and reads without a unique V-gene family were excluded. To address suspected cross-contamination and a sequencing artifact, a later analysis removed approximately 590 highly shared, low-generation-probability nucleotide sequences. A later analysis calculated a clonal expansion index for each public chain from normalized within-repertoire ranks of inferred template counts. Generation probabilities in a later analysis came from a VDJ recombination model fitted to out-of-frame rearrangements, and those results were checked against IGoR. Hypergeometric tests were used in a later analysis to score TCR-TCR, TCR-HLA and TCR-CMV co-occurrence, with a repertoire-size bias correction applied to the TCR pairs. In a later analysis, false discovery rates were estimated by permuting HLA or CMV assignments 20 times. A later analysis grouped co-occurring TCRs with DBSCAN, adding TCRdist sequence similarity when clustering within HLA-allele-positive subsets. Repertoires with fewer than 30,000 or more than 120,000 public chains were left out of co-occurrence clustering, as were five repertoires with anomalous nucleotide sharing. Held by TCRdb, this immuneACCESS table contains in-frame sequences only and omits some clones. Under half of the omission traces to an unresolved V gene where checked; the cause of the rest is unknown. The DNA was the basis for D and trimming; V, J and clone size are from that table. The sample table contains some 40,000 clones; only one count was recorded for around 53% of them. The ten most abundant clones make up around 6.2% of the sample.

Turning to this clone: Its antigen target is currently unknown. No clone much larger than this one lies a single base away; base qualities are absent.

The cohort consisted of 600 to 700 healthy bone marrow donors. At the time of sampling, all cohort members were nominally healthy, though unrecorded immune exposures were likely present. The donor was CMV seropositive and belonged to the group of about 290 seropositive cohort members. Each donor provided a peripheral blood sample, and peripheral blood mononuclear cells were used for TCR beta sequencing. Genomic DNA was extracted from the blood cell samples with the Qiagen DNeasy Blood Extraction Kit. This receptor was obtained from a woman between 40 and 55 years old in good health and CMV-seropositive. The rearrangement joined TRBV7-8 to TRBJ2-7, with 10 central nucleotides matching TRBD1. The sequenced material came from PBMCs. The CDR3 region: CASSFGTGAYEQYF. The DNA sequence is as follows: TGTGCCAGCAGCTTTGGGACAGGGGCCTACGAGCAGTACTTC.